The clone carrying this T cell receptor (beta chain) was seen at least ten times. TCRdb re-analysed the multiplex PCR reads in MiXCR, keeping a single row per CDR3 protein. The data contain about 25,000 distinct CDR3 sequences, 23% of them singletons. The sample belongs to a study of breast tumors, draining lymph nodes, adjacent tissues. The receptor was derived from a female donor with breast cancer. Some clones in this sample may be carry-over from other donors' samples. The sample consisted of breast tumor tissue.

The CDR3 DNA reads TGTGCCAGCAGCCGCGGACAGGGAGGGCTCGAGCAGTACTTC. It specifies CASSRGQGGLEQYF. This chain uses TRBV3-1 with TRBJ2-7; maybe TRBD1 (8 bases). The V end was cut by 4 bases, the J end by 6 bases, with 16 bases between. The CDR3 extends over 14 amino acids. Germline-derived CDR1 and CDR2 are LGHDT and YNNKEL (reference sequence).